The text below deals with one T cell receptor beta chain. This specimen belongs to a study of blood T cell repertoires in COVID-19. Study as a whole: Samples came from the United States, Italy and Spain, spanning acute and convalescent COVID-19. From T cells, B-cell-depleted T cells, or PBMCs came the material, which was cDNA or gDNA.

The protocol was immunoSEQ multiplex PCR, while the TCRdb copy is restricted to in-frame clones and leaves out a portion. The table records about 320,000 clones, over 70% of them present only once. The CDR3 runs 13 residues. Germline CDR1 reads ENHRY; CDR2 reads SYGVKD. Trimming removed 4 bases from V and 6 bases from J; junction bases left unmatched: 5. The rearrangement uses TRBV10-3 and TRBJ2-7, with TRBD1 matching over 8 bases. The sample comprised peripheral blood. The sequence was collected from a woman in her fifties or sixties with acute or convalescent COVID-19. CDR3 nucleotide sequence: TGTGCCATCAGTGGACAGGGGAGGCCCGAGCAGTACTTC. Translating gives CAISGQGRPEQYF.